These 32 T cell receptor beta chains were sequenced from one sample in a study of T cells in Graves' hyperthyroidism and ophthalmopathy (dated by TCRdb to about 2019). Preparation of the library involved multiplex PCR. For sequencing, an Illumina HiSeq 2000 was employed. The TCR beta CDR3 regions were amplified from the RNA transcripts. The first round of RT-PCR for the TCR CDR3 was performed with the HTBI primer set and the Qiagen OneStep RT-PCR kit. Clones were called with MiXCR by TCRdb after fastp trimmed the public reads at Q25, and only in-frame beta chains were retained. One record per CDR3 amino acid sequence lists the most common genes and DNA. The sample table lists approximately 400,000 distinct CDR3 sequences, more than 13% of them with a count of one. The ten largest clones capture around 30% of the sample. The sequenced material came from blood. The source is a man aged 45-60 years with Graves' ophthalmopathy.

This clonotype was seen repeatedly, ten times or more. The CDR3 bases are TGTGCCACCAGTGGGTCGCAACTAACCTACAATGAGCAGTTCTTC. Amino acids: CATSGSQLTYNEQFF. The J gene is TRBJ2-1, the V gene TRBV24-1; no definite D call. V dropped 5 bases and J dropped 2 bases, with 12 bases sitting between them. The CDR3 has 15 residues. Germline-derived CDR1 and CDR2 are KGHDR and SFDVKD.

This clonotype appeared many times. The gene calls are TRBV28 and TRBJ1-5; TRBD1 is a possible D gene (5 bases). Germline CDR1 MDHEN, CDR2 SYDVKM. The V gene lost 5 bases and the J gene lost 0 bases, with 8 bases spanning the gap. CDR3 length equals 14 residues. CDR3 bases: TGTGCCAGCAGTGGACATAATAGCAATCAGCCCCAGCATTTT. Protein sequence: CASSGHNSNQPQHF.

At least ten counts were recorded for this clonotype. The chain joins TRBV3-1 to TRBJ2-1; 10 bases agree with TRBD2. Looked up from germline, CDR1 is LGHDT and CDR2 is YNNKEL (reference sequence). The CDR3 length is 17 residues. With 5 bases clipped from V and 0 bases from J, the junction kept 7 bases outside the gene matches. The chain's CDR3 is CASSAWASGSSYNEQFF. CDR3 nucleotide sequence: TGTGCCAGCAGCGCGTGGGCTAGCGGGAGCTCCTACAATGAGCAGTTCTTC.

This clonotype was found many times. The chain links TRBV28 to TRBJ1-1; D remains ambiguous. The V gene's germline CDR1 is MDHEN and CDR2 SYDVKM. There are 16 residues in the CDR3. Trimming left V 3 bases short and J 4 bases short, with 18 bases between. The DNA for the CDR3 is TGTGCCAGCAGTTTGGGCGGTGCGGGGAAGGCCACTGAAGCTTTCTTT. Its protein product is CASSLGGAGKATEAFF.

This clonotype was observed many times. This sequence joins TRBV7-9 and TRBJ1-1; possible D gene TRBD1, 6 bases. Germline lookup yields CDR1 SEHNR and CDR2 FQNEAQ (reference sequence). This CDR3 comprises 13 residues. V was shortened by 8 bases and J by 11 bases, with 21 bases between the two germline ends. CDR3 bases: TGTGCCAGCCGCACGGGGGCCGGCGGATTCGCTTTCTTT. This sequence encodes CASRTGAGGFAFF.

The chain is built from TRBV27 and TRBJ2-7; 9 bases are a match to TRBD1. Germline loops: CDR1 MNHEY, CDR2 SMNVEV (reference sequence). With 6 bases clipped from V and 7 bases from J, the junction kept 13 bases outside the gene matches. CDR3 length equals 15 residues. CDR3 amino acids: CASRRTGTGWFEQYF. The CDR3 DNA reads TGTGCCAGCAGGCGGACCGGGACAGGGTGGTTTGAGCAGTACTTC.

This clonotype was seen many times. The chain uses TRBV12-3 or TRBV12-4 and TRBJ1-1; possibly TRBD1 for D (5 bases). Trimming took 4 bases from V and 1 from J, leaving 10 bases between them. The CDR3 is made up of 14 amino acids. CDR3 DNA: TGTGCCAGCAGTTCCGGTGGGGGGAACACTGAAGCTTTCTTT. Translated: CASSSGGGNTEAFF.

This clonotype was picked up many times. The chain recombines TRBV6-5 with TRBJ2-6, with a tentative D call TRBD2 (5 bases). Germline loops: CDR1 MNHEY, CDR2 SVGAGI. The V end lost 2 bases, the J end lost 0 bases, and 5 bases lay between the germline ends. The CDR3 extends over 15 amino acids. The CDR3 nucleotides are TGTGCCAGCAGTTACCGGGGCTCTGGGGCCAACGTCCTGACTTTC. It specifies CASSYRGSGANVLTF.

This clonotype has more than one count but fewer than ten. The gene calls are TRBV14 and TRBJ2-1; 8 nucleotides line up with TRBD1. With 2 bases clipped from V and 6 bases from J, the junction kept 12 bases outside the gene matches. CDR3 length equals 17 residues. Per germline, CDR1 SGHDN and CDR2 FVKESK. The CDR3 DNA reads as TGTGCCAGCAGCCAAAGGCTTCCTGGGACAGGCTCCAATGAGCAGTTCTTC. Amino acid sequence: CASSQRLPGTGSNEQFF. Full variable domain (outside the CDR3, taken from reference TRBV14 and TRBJ2-1): EAGVTQFPSHSVIEKGQTVTLRCDPISGHDNLYWYRRVMGKEIKFLLHFVKESKQDESGMPNNRFLAERTGGTYSTLKVQPAELEDSGVYFCASSQRLPGTGSNEQFFGPGTRLTVL.

In regard to this clonotype: As the CDR3 is not closed by the conserved phenylalanine or tryptophan, this likely results from a read error. The chain combines TRBV15 with TRBJ2-1; 11 bases match TRBD2. J lost 2 bases, V lost 2 bases, and 5 bases had no gene match. The CDR3 length is 17 residues. From germline, CDR1 is LNHNV and CDR2 YYDKDF (reference sequence). The CDR3 protein is CATSRPRLAGTYNEQFS. Written as DNA, the CDR3 is TGTGCCACCAGCAGACCCCGACTAGCGGGAACCTACAATGAGCAGTTCTCC.

The sample holds many counts of this clonotype. This chain links TRBV5-6 with TRBJ2-1, with TRBD2 matching over 9 bases. V lost 6 bases, J lost 6 bases, and 16 bases stayed unmatched. CDR1 is SGHDT, CDR2 YYEEEE, per germline. The CDR3 has 17 amino acids. The DNA of the CDR3 is TGTGCCAGCAATGATCTTTGGGCGGGAGGGTTCAGCAATGAGCAGTTCTTC. Its protein is CASNDLWAGGFSNEQFF.

The chain combines TRBV7-2 with TRBJ2-7, with 10 bases lining up with TRBD2. V gave up 5 bases and J gave up 6 bases; unmatched junction bases: 13. This CDR3 contains 16 residues. Germline V gene data show CDR1 as SGHTA and CDR2 as FQGNSA. CDR3 nucleotide sequence: TGTGCCAGCAGCCAATACCCCGCTAGCGGGGGCCCCGAGCAGTACTTC. Amino acids: CASSQYPASGGPEQYF.

V and J are TRBV20-1 and TRBJ1-5, with 7 bases lining up with TRBD1. From germline, CDR1 is DFQATT and CDR2 SNEGSKA (reference sequence). V dropped 1 base and J dropped 3; count of bases not matched to a gene: 9. CDR3 size: 16 residues. CDR3 in amino acids: CSARAEQGKFNQPQHF. CDR3 nucleotides: TGCAGTGCTAGAGCAGAACAGGGGAAGTTCAATCAGCCCCAGCATTTT.

This clonotype was counted at least ten times. This chain joins TRBV20-1 and TRBJ2-1; 11 positions agree with TRBD2. V dropped 6 bases and J dropped 3; count of bases not matched to a gene: 7. Germline V gene data show CDR1 as DFQATT and CDR2 as SNEGSKA (reference sequence). The CDR3 covers 15 residues. The CDR3 nucleotides read TGCAGTGCATCTGCTAGCGGGAGGAACTACAATGAGCAGTTCTTC. Its protein is CSASASGRNYNEQFF.

This clonotype has ten or more counts. The chain links TRBV5-1 to TRBJ2-3, with D perhaps TRBD2 (6 bases). CDR3 size: 18 residues. V was pared by 2 bases and J by 2 bases, with 21 bases between. Germline V gives CDR1 SGHRS, CDR2 YFSETQ. The CDR3 coding sequence is TGCGCCAGCAGCTTTATTGCGGGCGGGACGTCCAACACAGATACGCAGTATTTT. The encoded protein is CASSFIAGGTSNTDTQYF.

This clonotype was found many times. The chain couples TRBV24-1 to TRBJ2-1; 10 nucleotides align to TRBD2. Looked up from germline, CDR1 is KGHDR and CDR2 is SFDVKD. The CDR3 spans 18 residues. The V segment lost 1 base and the J segment 1 base; nucleotides outside the gene matches: 6. CDR3 amino acids: CATSDFASGSVSYNEQFF. CDR3 nucleotide sequence: TGTGCCACCAGTGATTTTGCTAGCGGGAGTGTGTCCTACAATGAGCAGTTCTTC.

The sample holds many counts of this clonotype. The CDR3 is CASLKGQGRTDTQYF. The CDR3 region has the DNA TGTGCCAGCCTAAAGGGACAGGGACGCACAGATACGCAGTATTTT. The V call is TRBV11-2, the J call TRBJ2-3; 9 positions match TRBD1. CDR3 length: 15 amino acids. From germline, CDR1 is SGHAT and CDR2 FQNNGV. Losses at the gene ends were 8 bases for V and 1 base for J; bases not matched to a gene: 7.

The table lists this clonotype with a few counts. The CDR3 here is CASTRLSGGSGNTIYF. CDR3 coding DNA: TGTGCCAGTACCAGACTATCAGGAGGCTCTGGAAACACCATATATTTT. V and J are TRBV19 and TRBJ1-3; D ambiguous. The V gene's germline CDR1 is LNHDA and CDR2 SQIVND (reference sequence). V lost 7 bases and J 0 bases, leaving 16 bases between the germline ends. This CDR3 has 16 amino acids.

This clonotype was counted between two and nine times. The chain is built from TRBV6-1 and TRBJ2-7; no clear D gene. This CDR3 contains 13 residues. V lost 6 bases and J lost 3, with 12 bases in between. The V gene's germline CDR1 is MNHNS and CDR2 SASEGT. The CDR3 is CASSRRQNYEQYF. For the CDR3, the DNA is TGTGCCAGCAGCAGGAGACAAAACTACGAGCAGTACTTC.

This clonotype showed up just a few times. V is TRBV25-1 and J is TRBJ1-2; D is undetermined. The CDR3 loop spans 12 amino acids. V dropped 3 bases and J dropped 8 bases, with 10 bases sitting between them. Germline lookup yields CDR1 MGHDK and CDR2 SYGVNS. In DNA, the CDR3 is TGTGCCAGCAGTGATGGGCTGCGAGGCTACACCTTC. This codes for CASSDGLRGYTF.

This clonotype appeared once. The CDR3 sequence: CASSYGTSGKDEQFF. The CDR3 DNA is TGTGCCAGCAGTTACGGGACTAGCGGGAAAGATGAGCAGTTCTTC. The chain has TRBV6-9 and TRBJ2-1, with 13 bases matching TRBD2. CDR3 length equals 15 residues. Losses at the gene ends were 3 bases for V and 8 bases for J; bases not matched to a gene: 4. Germline V gene sequence: CDR1 MNHGY, CDR2 SVAAGI.

This clonotype occurred many times. The CDR3 DNA is TGCAGTGCTAGAGGGGGACCTTCTAATTCACCCCTCCACTTT. This encodes CSARGGPSNSPLHF. The rearrangement uses TRBV20-1 and TRBJ1-6, with D possibly being TRBD1 (5 bases). The V and J ends lost 1 base and 6 bases respectively, with 10 bases between them. This CDR3 has 14 amino acids. Germline assignment: CDR1 DFQATT and CDR2 SNEGSKA (reference sequence).

At least ten counts were recorded for this clonotype. The V gene is TRBV2, the J gene TRBJ2-1, with TRBD2 matching 8 bases. The CDR3 has 15 residues. Germline V gene data show CDR1 as SNHLY and CDR2 as FYNNEI. The junction had 14 bases not matched to a gene; V was cut back by 6 bases and J by 10 bases. As DNA, the CDR3 is TGTGCCAGCAGACGATCGAGCGGGAGTGGTCTGGAGCAGTTCTTC. It specifies CASRRSSGSGLEQFF. The full variable domain, rest sourced from reference TRBV2 and TRBJ2-1, is EPEVTQTPSHQVTQMGQEVILRCVPISNHLYFYWYRQILGQKVEFLVSFYNNEISEKSEIFDDQFSVERPDGSNFTLKIRSTKLEDSAMYFCASRRSSGSGLEQFFGPGTRLTVL.

This clonotype was observed at least ten times. This rearrangement joins TRBV12-3 or TRBV12-4 to TRBJ2-3; TRBD2 matches 7 bases. With 5 bases clipped from V and 8 bases from J, the junction kept 7 bases outside the gene matches. The length of the CDR3 is 13 residues. The CDR3 region has the DNA TGTGCCAGCAGTCCAGGACTAGATACTACGCAGTATTTT. Translating it yields CASSPGLDTTQYF.

V usage is TRBV3-1 and J usage is TRBJ2-7, with 9 positions matching TRBD2. With V trimmed by 0 bases and J by 0 bases, 6 bases remained unmatched. This CDR3 region has 17 residues. Germline assignment: CDR1 LGHDT and CDR2 YNNKEL (reference sequence). The CDR3 sequence is CASSQDRFSGSSYEQYF. In DNA form, the CDR3 reads TGTGCCAGCAGCCAAGATCGGTTTAGCGGGAGCTCCTACGAGCAGTACTTC.

This clonotype was picked up many times. V and J are TRBV5-1 and TRBJ2-7; tentatively, D is TRBD2 (6 bases). The CDR3 totals 16 residues. V lost 0 bases, J lost 3 bases, and 16 bases lay in between. CDR1 is SGHRS, CDR2 YFSETQ, per germline. The chain's CDR3 is CASSLDLASVRYEQYF. The CDR3 bases are TGCGCCAGCAGCTTGGACTTGGCTAGCGTTCGCTACGAGCAGTACTTC.

This clonotype was seen at least ten times. V is TRBV29-1 and J is TRBJ1-2; unclear D gene. With 6 bases removed from V and 2 bases from J, the gap between germline ends came to 10 bases. The CDR3 runs to 12 residues. CDR1 and CDR2 from the germline V gene are SQVTM and ANQGSEA. For the CDR3, the DNA is TGCAGCGTCACCCCGGGAAACTATGGCTACACCTTC. Translating it yields CSVTPGNYGYTF.

The chain employs TRBV6-1 and TRBJ1-6; D unresolved. Germline assignment: CDR1 MNHNS and CDR2 SASEGT. Between the trimmed V and J ends, which lost 6 bases and 9 bases, there was a span of 12 bases. The CDR3 extends over 13 amino acids. The CDR3 coding sequence is TGTGCCAGCAGCCCCGCGCGGGGTTCACCCCTCCACTTT. This codes for CASSPARGSPLHF.

Only a few counts were recorded for this clonotype. This chain joins TRBV14 and TRBJ2-1; 9 bases match TRBD2. The V segment lost 4 bases and the J segment 7 bases; nucleotides outside the gene matches: 8. Germline lookup yields CDR1 SGHDN and CDR2 FVKESK. This CDR3 has 15 residues. Here the CDR3 DNA reads TGTGCCAGCAGCCCGACTAGCGGTTCGAAAAATGAGCAGTTCTTC. It codes for CASSPTSGSKNEQFF. The full variable domain, rest sourced from reference TRBV14 and TRBJ2-1, is EAGVTQFPSHSVIEKGQTVTLRCDPISGHDNLYWYRRVMGKEIKFLLHFVKESKQDESGMPNNRFLAERTGGTYSTLKVQPAELEDSGVYFCASSPTSGSKNEQFFGPGTRLTVL.

The sample holds many counts of this clonotype. The chain combines TRBV4-1 with TRBJ1-1, with TRBD1 as a possible D gene (6 bases). CDR1 is MGHRA and CDR2 is YSYEKL in the germline V gene. Between the trimmed V and J ends, which lost 5 bases and 1 base, there was a span of 11 bases. The CDR3 consists of 14 residues. The CDR3: CASSAQGGNTEAFF. CDR3 coding DNA: TGCGCCAGCAGCGCACAGGGTGGGAACACTGAAGCTTTCTTT.

This clonotype was seen many times. The chain joins TRBV29-1 to TRBJ2-2; either TRBD1 or TRBD2 may fit D (7 bases each). The CDR3 length is 14 residues. CDR1 is SQVTM and CDR2 is ANQGSEA in the germline V gene. The V end was cut by 5 bases, the J end by 4 bases, with 14 bases between. In nucleotides, the CDR3 is TGCAGCGTTAGGAGGGAGGGGGCCACCGGGGAGCTGTTTTTT. Translation: CSVRREGATGELFF.

The chain employs TRBV7-9 and TRBJ1-1; 9 bases map to TRBD1. V dropped 2 bases and J dropped 4; count of bases not matched to a gene: 5. CDR1 SEHNR and CDR2 FQNEAQ come from the germline V gene (reference sequence). The CDR3 runs 15 residues. The CDR3 is CASSLSGQGFTEAFF. The CDR3 nucleotides are TGTGCCAGCAGCTTATCGGGACAGGGTTTCACTGAAGCTTTCTTT.